Listed here are 21 T cell receptor beta chains from one sample, sequenced in a study of shared clonotypes between healthy human individuals. The data were produced by immunoSEQ multiplex PCR, yet TCRdb's version contains in-frame clones alone and is incomplete. The data contain roughly 2,500,000 clones, 80% to 95% of them singletons. The material sequenced was naive CD4+ T cells from PBMCs. Subset here: CD45RA+ positively selected. These receptors were collected from a man aged 18 to 30 in good health. Some clones in this sample may be carry-over from other donors' samples.

This chain uses TRBV6-6 with TRBJ2-7; perhaps TRBD1 as D (6 bases). The CDR3 spans 14 residues. Germline lookup yields CDR1 MNHNY and CDR2 SVGAGI (reference sequence). With 5 bases removed from V and 7 bases from J, the gap between germline ends came to 18 bases. The CDR3 spells CASSIRAGAEEQYF. CDR3 in DNA: TGTGCCAGCAGTATAAGAGCAGGGGCGGAGGAGCAGTACTTC.

The rearrangement uses TRBV9 and TRBJ2-5, with TRBD2 identical over 11 bases. Germline CDR1 is SGDLS and CDR2 is YYNGEE. The CDR3 length is 16 residues. V shed 3 bases and J 5 bases; nucleotides not matched to a gene: 9. In nucleotides, the CDR3 is TGTGCCAGCAGCGCTAGTAGCGGGAGGGCGATGGAGACCCAGTACTTC. It encodes CASSASSGRAMETQYF.

This clone appeared once. This sequence joins TRBV29-1 and TRBJ1-4, with no clear D. The CDR3 covers 13 residues. Trimming pared 5 bases from V and 5 bases from J, leaving 12 bases between. Germline-derived CDR1 and CDR2 are SQVTM and ANQGSEA. The CDR3 bases are TGCAGCGTTTCCGGGAAGGTGAATGAAAAACTGTTTTTT. Translating gives CSVSGKVNEKLFF.

A word on this clone: Other DNA sequences in this sample translate to the same CDR3. The chain employs TRBV5-1 and TRBJ2-3; 8 bases fit TRBD1. Losses at the gene ends were 4 bases for V and 2 bases for J; bases not matched to a gene: 9. The CDR3 is made up of 16 amino acids. Germline V gene sequence: CDR1 SGHRS, CDR2 YFSETQ. In DNA, the CDR3 is TGCGCCAGCAGCCTGGGGACAGGAGGTGCCACAGATACGCAGTATTTT. The encoded protein is CASSLGTGGATDTQYF.

The rearrangement uses TRBV18 and TRBJ1-2; D might be TRBD1 (5 bases). The germline CDR1 and CDR2 sequences are KGHSH and LQKENI. With 4 bases removed from V and 7 bases from J, the gap between germline ends came to 10 bases. This CDR3 is built from 12 residues. CDR3 coding DNA: TGTGCCAGCTCACGACTGGGGGGTGGCTACACCTTC. The encoded protein is CASSRLGGGYTF.

In this sample, this clone turned up once. The chain recombines TRBV19 with TRBJ2-1, with 9 bases aligning to TRBD2. V lost 1 base, J lost 0 bases, and 4 bases stayed unmatched. CDR1 is LNHDA and CDR2 is SQIVND in the germline V gene (reference sequence). This CDR3 spans 17 amino acids. In nucleotides, the CDR3 is TGTGCCAGTAGTATAGGAAATAGCGGGAGCTCCTACAATGAGCAGTTCTTC. Its protein product is CASSIGNSGSSYNEQFF.

The chain combines TRBV5-1 with TRBJ2-1, with D unresolved. This CDR3 spans 16 amino acids. Germline V lookup: CDR1 SGHRS, CDR2 YFSETQ. Trimming took 0 bases from V and 5 from J, leaving 15 bases between them. CDR3 in amino acids: CASSLAPVLGDNEQFF. As DNA, the CDR3 is TGCGCCAGCAGCTTGGCCCCCGTTCTAGGCGACAATGAGCAGTTCTTC.

The chain couples TRBV5-8 to TRBJ1-2, with D possibly TRBD1 on 5 matching bases. CDR1 is SGHTS and CDR2 is YDEGEE in the germline V gene. This CDR3 contains 11 residues. V lost 7 bases and J 5 bases, leaving 9 bases between the germline ends. CDR3: CASQGRYGYTF. The CDR3 nucleotides are TGTGCCAGCCAGGGACGGTATGGCTACACCTTC.

The chain combines TRBV10-1 with TRBJ1-6; no reliable D call. The CDR3 is made up of 12 amino acids. CDR1 WNHNN and CDR2 SYGVQD come from the germline V gene (reference sequence). V gave up 9 bases and J gave up 6 bases, with 9 bases separating them. CDR3 in amino acids: CARRRGNSPLHF. The CDR3 DNA follows: TGCGCCAGGAGACGGGGTAATTCACCCCTCCACTTT.

The gene calls are TRBV4-2 and TRBJ2-1; no reliable D call. From germline, CDR1 is LGHNA and CDR2 YNFKEQ. V was pared by 0 bases and J by 3 bases, with 9 bases between. The CDR3 sequence is 15 residues long. CDR3 residues: CASSQELLGYNEQFF. The CDR3, as DNA: TGTGCCAGCAGCCAAGAGCTCCTAGGCTACAATGAGCAGTTCTTC.

The V call is TRBV7-2, the J call TRBJ2-3; D not resolved. Between the trimmed V and J ends, which lost 4 bases and 7 bases, there was a span of 15 bases. Germline values: CDR1 SGHTA, CDR2 FQGNSA. The CDR3 is made up of 14 amino acids. In nucleotides, the CDR3 is TGTGCCAGCAGCTCCCGCTGGGGAACTAATACGCAGTATTTT. It yields the protein CASSSRWGTNTQYF.

V gene TRBV7-3 combines with J gene TRBJ2-3; 11 bases map to TRBD1. Germline CDR1 reads SGHTA; CDR2 reads FQGTGA. The CDR3 loop spans 17 amino acids. The ends lost 4 bases at V and 4 bases at J; junction bases unmatched: 10. The CDR3 DNA reads as TGTGCCAGCAGCTCGACACCACCGGGACAGGGGGCAGATACGCAGTATTTT. Encoded protein: CASSSTPPGQGADTQYF.

This clone appeared a single time. The rearrangement uses TRBV6-1 and TRBJ2-7; D call uncertain. With 6 bases removed from V and 4 bases from J, the gap between germline ends came to 7 bases. In germline, CDR1 is MNHNS, CDR2 SASEGT. The CDR3 extends over 11 amino acids. The CDR3 DNA follows: TGTGCCAGCAGCCCCCGTTACGAGCAGTACTTC. This encodes CASSPRYEQYF.

Notes on this clone: At one end the junction does not follow the germline gene, possibly because of a read error. CDR3 amino acids: CASRPTIGGPGKAF. The CDR3 DNA reads TGTGCCAGCAGGCCTACGATCGGGGGACCGGGCAAGGCCTTC. V usage is TRBV6-5 and J usage is TRBJ1-2, with D perhaps TRBD1 (5 bases). Germline assignment: CDR1 MNHEY and CDR2 SVGAGI. This CDR3 is 14 amino acids long.

V gene TRBV9 combines with J gene TRBJ2-7, with TRBD2 matching 7 bases. Germline V CDR1 and CDR2: SGDLS, YYNGEE. V gave up 4 bases and J gave up 6 bases; unmatched junction bases: 13. The CDR3 contains 15 residues. CDR3 in amino acids: CASSRFAGRAGEQYF. Here the CDR3 DNA reads TGTGCCAGCAGCCGTTTCGCAGGGAGGGCCGGCGAGCAGTACTTC. The full variable domain, with the rest looked up from reference TRBV9 and TRBJ2-7, is DSGVTQTPKHLITATGQRVTLRCSPRSGDLSVYWYQQSLDQGLQFLIQYYNGEERAKGNILERFSAQQFPDLHSELNLSSLELGDSALYFCASSRFAGRAGEQYFGPGTRLTVT.

The rearrangement uses TRBV5-1 and TRBJ2-1; D perhaps matches TRBD2 (5 bases). This CDR3 is 15 amino acids long. Germline V gene sequence: CDR1 SGHRS, CDR2 YFSETQ. The ends were cut back, 1 base at V and 6 bases at J, with 14 bases in the middle. The chain's CDR3 is CASSLLEAGLNEQFF. CDR3 nucleotide sequence: TGCGCCAGCAGCTTGTTAGAGGCGGGTCTCAATGAGCAGTTCTTC.

V gene TRBV28 combines with J gene TRBJ1-4; no clear D. V was shortened by 3 bases and J by 8 bases, with 7 bases between the two germline ends. The CDR3 consists of 12 residues. CDR1 is MDHEN and CDR2 is SYDVKM in the germline V gene. The CDR3 is CASSFSGEKLFF. CDR3 DNA sequence: TGTGCCAGCAGTTTTTCTGGCGAAAAACTGTTTTTT.

The chain combines TRBV27 with TRBJ2-7; 8 bases fit TRBD2. The V segment lost 2 bases and the J segment 5 bases; nucleotides outside the gene matches: 20. The CDR3 covers 19 residues. Germline lookup yields CDR1 MNHEY and CDR2 SMNVEV (reference sequence). The CDR3 reads CASSLLPPWVEREFDEQYF. DNA for the CDR3: TGTGCCAGCAGTTTACTTCCCCCGTGGGTCGAGCGGGAGTTTGACGAGCAGTACTTC.

This rearrangement joins TRBV5-6 to TRBJ2-2; tentatively, D is TRBD2 (7 bases). CDR3 length: 17 amino acids. Germline-derived CDR1 and CDR2 are SGHDT and YYEEEE. V was shortened by 1 base and J by 1 base, with 14 bases between the two germline ends. The DNA of the CDR3 is TGTGCCAGCAGCTTGTACGGGGGGCTAGGGAACACCGGGGAGCTGTTTTTT. The encoded protein is CASSLYGGLGNTGELFF. The full variable domain, in which reference TRBV5-6 and TRBJ2-2 provide the parts outside the CDR3, is DAGVTQSPTHLIKTRGQQVTLRCSPKSGHDTVSWYQQALGQGPQFIFQYYEEEERQRGNFPDRFSGHQFPNYSSELNVNALLLGDSALYLCASSLYGGLGNTGELFFGEGSRLTVL.

The genes are TRBV7-3 and TRBJ1-1, with D uncertain. Looked up from germline, CDR1 is SGHTA and CDR2 is FQGTGA. V lost 0 bases and J 1 base, leaving 9 bases between the germline ends. This CDR3 region has 15 residues. CDR3 coding DNA: TGTGCCAGCAGCTTAACCGGCACGACGAACACTGAAGCTTTCTTT. Translation gives CASSLTGTTNTEAFF.

The chain couples TRBV28 to TRBJ1-1; D is ambiguous. CDR1 and CDR2 (germline): MDHEN, SYDVKM. The CDR3 is made up of 15 amino acids. V was trimmed by 3 bases and J by 4 bases, leaving 15 bases between them. DNA of the CDR3: TGTGCCAGCAGTTTTCTTAGGGCTCACCCCACTGAAGCTTTCTTT. Amino acid sequence: CASSFLRAHPTEAFF.